Reported below is one TCR beta chain. Its antigen is still unknown. Single viable CD3+CD4+CD8-CD45RO+ cells were sorted as the memory CD4+ T cells. The data were obtained in a study of memory CD4+ T cells and cytomegalovirus serostatus. Study-wide context: Healthy Belgian adult donors included about nine CMV-positive and 24 CMV-negative people. Study-level findings and limits: 67 of 164 known CMV-associated TCRbeta sequences appeared in CD4+ memory.

V was shortened by 2 bases and J by 5 bases, with 9 bases between the two germline ends. The V gene's germline CDR1 is SGHAT and CDR2 FQDESV (reference sequence). The CDR3 is 13 amino acids. Method: immunoSEQ multiplex PCR; TCRdb's copy keeps in-frame clones and lacks some. The table shows 30,000 to 40,000 clones, with around 76% occurring only once. This sequence joins TRBV11-1 and TRBJ2-5; D call uncertain. What was sequenced was memory CD4+ T cells from blood. This receptor was identified in an adult in good health and CMV-seronegative. Some clones in this sample may be carry-over from other donors' samples. CDR3: CASSLITRETQYF. The CDR3 bases are TGTGCCAGCAGCTTAATTACGAGGGAGACCCAGTACTTC.